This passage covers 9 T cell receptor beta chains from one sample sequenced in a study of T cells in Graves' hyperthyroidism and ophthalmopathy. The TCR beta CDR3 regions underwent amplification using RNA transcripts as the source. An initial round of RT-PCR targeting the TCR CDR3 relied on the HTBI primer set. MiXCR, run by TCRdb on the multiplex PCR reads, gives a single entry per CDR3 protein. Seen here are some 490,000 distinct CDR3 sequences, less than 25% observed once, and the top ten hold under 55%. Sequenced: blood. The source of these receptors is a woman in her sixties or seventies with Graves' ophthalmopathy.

The CDR3 reads CSARSDSGPGYEQYF. The CDR3 DNA is TGCAGTGCTAGGTCGGATAGCGGCCCGGGCTACGAGCAGTACTTC. This chain uses TRBV20-1 with TRBJ2-7; possible D gene TRBD2, 6 bases. The CDR3 has 15 amino acids. V was trimmed by 3 bases and J by 3 bases, leaving 18 bases between them. In germline, CDR1 is DFQATT, CDR2 SNEGSKA (reference sequence).

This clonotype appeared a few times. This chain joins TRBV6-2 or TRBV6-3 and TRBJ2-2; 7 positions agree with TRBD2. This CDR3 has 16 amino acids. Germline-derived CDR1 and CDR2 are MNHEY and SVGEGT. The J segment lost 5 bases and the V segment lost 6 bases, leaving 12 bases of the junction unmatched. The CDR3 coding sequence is TGTGCCAGCAGGCTTCCTAGCGGTGGAGGTACCGGGGAGCTGTTTTTT. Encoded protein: CASRLPSGGGTGELFF.

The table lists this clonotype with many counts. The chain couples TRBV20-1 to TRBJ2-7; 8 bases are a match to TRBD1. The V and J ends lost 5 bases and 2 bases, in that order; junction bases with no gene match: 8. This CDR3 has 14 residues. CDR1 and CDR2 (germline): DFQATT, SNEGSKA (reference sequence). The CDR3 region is CSAVRQGRTYEQYF. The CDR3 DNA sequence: TGCAGTGCTGTTAGACAGGGGCGGACCTACGAGCAGTACTTC.

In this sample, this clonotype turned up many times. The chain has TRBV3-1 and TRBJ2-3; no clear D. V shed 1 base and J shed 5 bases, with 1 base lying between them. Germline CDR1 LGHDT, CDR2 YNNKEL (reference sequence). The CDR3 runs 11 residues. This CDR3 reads CASSQGDTQYF. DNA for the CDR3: TGTGCCAGCAGCCAAGGAGATACGCAGTATTTT.

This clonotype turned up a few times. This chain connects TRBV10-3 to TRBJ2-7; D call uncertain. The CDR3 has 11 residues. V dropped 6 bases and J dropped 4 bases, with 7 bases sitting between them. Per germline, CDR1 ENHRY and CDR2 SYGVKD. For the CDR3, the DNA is TGTGCCATCAGGGGTAATTACGAGCAGTACTTC. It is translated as CAIRGNYEQYF.

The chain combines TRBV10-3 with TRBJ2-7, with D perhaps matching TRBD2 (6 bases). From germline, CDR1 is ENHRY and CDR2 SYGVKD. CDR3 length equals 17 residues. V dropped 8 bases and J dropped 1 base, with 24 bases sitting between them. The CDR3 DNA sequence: TGTGCCATCCTCGGGCCTCCGGGTAGCGGAAGATCCTACGAGCAGTACTTC. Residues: CAILGPPGSGRSYEQYF.

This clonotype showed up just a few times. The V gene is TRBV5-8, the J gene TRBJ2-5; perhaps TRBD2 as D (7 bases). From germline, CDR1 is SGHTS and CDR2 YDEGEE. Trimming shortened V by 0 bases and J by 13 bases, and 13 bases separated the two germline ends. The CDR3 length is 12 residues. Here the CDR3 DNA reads TGTGCCAGCAGCTTGGAGGGGGGGCGCCTGTACTTC. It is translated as CASSLEGGRLYF.

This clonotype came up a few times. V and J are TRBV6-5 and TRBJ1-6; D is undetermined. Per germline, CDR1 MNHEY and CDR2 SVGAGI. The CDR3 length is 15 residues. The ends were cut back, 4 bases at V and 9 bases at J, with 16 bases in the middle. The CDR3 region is CASSFPGPWGSPLHF. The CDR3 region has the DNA TGTGCCAGCAGTTTTCCGGGCCCTTGGGGTTCACCCCTCCACTTT.

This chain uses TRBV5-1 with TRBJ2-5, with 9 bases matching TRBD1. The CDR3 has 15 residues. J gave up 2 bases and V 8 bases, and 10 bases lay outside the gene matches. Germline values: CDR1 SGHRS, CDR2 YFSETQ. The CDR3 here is CASSVGTGYQETQYF. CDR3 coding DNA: TGCGCCAGTTCCGTAGGGACAGGGTATCAAGAGACCCAGTACTTC. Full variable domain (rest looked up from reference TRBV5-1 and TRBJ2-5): KAGVTQTPRYLIKTRGQQVTLSCSPISGHRSVSWYQQTPGQGLQFLFEYFSETQRNKGNFPGRFSGRQFSNSRSEMNVSTLELGDSALYLCASSVGTGYQETQYFGPGTRLLVL.